The 26 T cell receptor beta chains below come from one sample, sequenced in a study of blood T cell repertoires in COVID-19 (dated by TCRdb to the early 2020s). Library preparation used the immunoSEQ multiplex PCR assay. TCRdb provides this immuneACCESS table in a form limited to in-frame rearrangements. Some clones are lacking; in checked studies, under half of them reflect an unresolved V gene, and why the rest are absent is not known. The table for this sample lists some 270,000 clones; over 80% of them were counted only once. More than 1.5% of the sample belongs to the ten largest clones. The sequenced sample was peripheral blood. The receptors derive from a woman aged 40 to 50 who had recovered from COVID-19.

The V and J genes are TRBV28 and TRBJ2-2, with D perhaps matching TRBD1 (7 bases). V dropped 3 bases and J dropped 3 bases, with 26 bases sitting between them. The CDR3 is made up of 20 amino acids. Germline assignment: CDR1 MDHEN and CDR2 SYDVKM. As DNA, the CDR3 is TGTGCCAGCAGTTTCTCTTTGTATTCCAACGACAGGGAGGACACCGGGGAGCTGTTTTTT. Translated: CASSFSLYSNDREDTGELFF.

The V and J genes are TRBV27 and TRBJ2-2; no firm D call. The germline gives CDR1 MNHEY, CDR2 SMNVEV (reference sequence). The CDR3 contains 13 residues. The ends were cut back, 3 bases at V and 7 bases at J, with 9 bases in the middle. CDR3 sequence: CASSFSEDGELFF. The CDR3 nucleotides read TGTGCCAGCAGTTTTTCAGAAGACGGGGAGCTGTTTTTT.

The chain joins TRBV27 to TRBJ2-7; 7 bases line up with TRBD1. Germline V gene lookup returns CDR1 MNHEY and CDR2 SMNVEV (reference sequence). This CDR3 region has 14 residues. Trimming removed 8 bases from V and 2 bases from J; junction bases left unmatched: 9. CDR3 nucleotides: TGTGCCAGCTCAGGGGGACGGGCGGCCTACGAGCAGTACTTC. This encodes CASSGGRAAYEQYF.

In this sample, this clone turned up many times. The rearrangement links TRBV5-6 to TRBJ2-7; D is undetermined. The CDR3 is made up of 12 amino acids. Trimming pared 3 bases from V and 6 bases from J, leaving 10 bases between. Germline assignment: CDR1 SGHDT and CDR2 YYEEEE. This chain's CDR3 is CASSSFLFEQYF. The CDR3 nucleotides are TGTGCCAGCAGCTCGTTTCTATTCGAGCAGTACTTC.

This clone was recorded once. This chain connects TRBV15 to TRBJ2-3; weak D call: TRBD2 (7 bases). The CDR3 spans 18 residues. Per the germline V gene, CDR1 is LNHNV and CDR2 is YYDKDF (reference sequence). Trimming pared 0 bases from V and 5 bases from J, leaving 21 bases between. Written as DNA, the CDR3 is TGTGCCACCAGCAGAGATCGGTTGGCGGGGGCCCTCCGAGATACGCAGTATTTT. As protein: CATSRDRLAGALRDTQYF.

Only one count was recorded for this clone. The J gene is TRBJ2-5, the V gene TRBV2; 8 nucleotides line up with TRBD2. Germline values: CDR1 SNHLY, CDR2 FYNNEI. The CDR3 length is 13 residues. V shed 6 bases and J 4 bases; nucleotides not matched to a gene: 4. CDR3 nucleotides: TGTGCCAGCAGCCGGGGGGGCTTAGAGACCCAGTACTTC. Translation: CASSRGGLETQYF. The full variable domain, with the rest looked up from reference TRBV2 and TRBJ2-5, is EPEVTQTPSHQVTQMGQEVILRCVPISNHLYFYWYRQILGQKVEFLVSFYNNEISEKSEIFDDQFSVERPDGSNFTLKIRSTKLEDSAMYFCASSRGGLETQYFGPGTRLLVL.

The rearrangement uses TRBV28 and TRBJ1-5, with 10 bases that match TRBD1. The CDR3 totals 15 residues. The V and J ends lost 5 bases and 5 bases, in that order; junction bases with no gene match: 6. CDR1 MDHEN and CDR2 SYDVKM come from the germline V gene. CDR3 protein: CASSPGQGNHQPQHF. In nucleotides, the CDR3 is TGTGCCAGCAGTCCGGGACAGGGGAACCATCAGCCCCAGCATTTT. Combining the CDR3 with reference TRBV28 and TRBJ1-5 gives the whole variable domain DVKVTQSSRYLVKRTGEKVFLECVQDMDHENMFWYRQDPGLGLRLIYFSYDVKMKEKGDIPEGYSVSREKKERFSLILESASTNQTSMYLCASSPGQGNHQPQHFGDGTRLSIL.

The chain has TRBV5-1 and TRBJ1-5; D is possibly TRBD1 (5 bases). The germline gives CDR1 SGHRS, CDR2 YFSETQ. Trimming shortened V by 5 bases and J by 5 bases, and 11 bases separated the two germline ends. The CDR3 is 13 residues long. CDR3 coding DNA: TGCGCCAGCAGTCCAGGGCTGGATCAGCCCCAGCATTTT. It translates to CASSPGLDQPQHF.

The CDR3 nucleotides read TGTGCCAGCAGTCAGACAGGGGGAGATTCACCCCTCCACTTT. Translated, it gives CASSQTGGDSPLHF. The J gene is TRBJ1-6, the V gene TRBV7-9, with 9 bases aligning to TRBD1. V lost 6 bases to trimming and J lost 8 bases; unmatched junction nucleotides: 5. Germline V lookup: CDR1 SEHNR, CDR2 FQNEAQ (reference sequence). CDR3 length: 14 residues.

CDR3 loop: CASSPRFYEQYF. In DNA form, the CDR3 reads TGTGCCAGCAGCCCCAGGTTCTACGAGCAGTACTTC. The chain has TRBV7-9 and TRBJ2-7; no firm D call. Germline CDR1 SEHNR, CDR2 FQNEAQ (reference sequence). V was shortened by 5 bases and J by 3 bases, with 8 bases between the two germline ends. CDR3 length: 12 residues. Looking up the rest from reference TRBV7-9 and TRBJ2-7 gives the full variable domain: DTGVSQNPRHKITKRGQNVTFRCDPISEHNRLYWYRQTLGQGPEFLTYFQNEAQLEKSRLLSDRFSAERPKGSFSTLEIQRTEQGDSAMYLCASSPRFYEQYFGPGTRLTVT.

The chain is built from TRBV11-2 and TRBJ2-1, with 12 bases fitting TRBD1. Germline CDR1 and CDR2: SGHAT and FQNNGV. CDR3 size: 16 residues. V was clipped by 1 base and J by 8 bases; unmatched bases: 6. The DNA for the CDR3 is TGTGCCAGCAGCTTAGGCGCCGGGACAGGGGGCGATGAGCAGTTCTTC. It specifies CASSLGAGTGGDEQFF.

The chain employs TRBV3-1 (or the pseudogene TRBV3-2) and TRBJ1-5; perhaps TRBD1 as D (6 bases). Germline CDR1 reads LGHDT; CDR2 reads YNNKEL (reference sequence). This CDR3 has 14 residues. V lost 1 base to trimming and J lost 9 bases, with 13 bases between them. The CDR3 DNA follows: TGTGCCAGCAGCCAAGGGCAGGGGTCGACGCCCCAGCATTTT. Its protein is CASSQGQGSTPQHF.

The chain employs TRBV30 and TRBJ1-1; the D gene is possibly TRBD1 (5 bases). The CDR3 contains 13 residues. Looked up from germline, CDR1 is GTSNPN and CDR2 is SVGIG (reference sequence). Trimming removed 5 bases at V and 0 bases at J, with 10 bases between. The CDR3 region has the DNA TGTGCCTGGGGGGGGGAGGTGAACACTGAAGCTTTCTTT. Translating gives CAWGGEVNTEAFF.

J is TRBJ2-2 and V is TRBV29-1; perhaps TRBD2 as D (6 bases). This CDR3 contains 12 residues. Per the germline V gene, CDR1 is SQVTM and CDR2 is ANQGSEA. V was clipped by 4 bases and J by 8 bases, with 11 bases between them. The CDR3 coding sequence is TGCAGCGTTGGGGTCGGAGGGGGGGAGCTGTTTTTT. This translates into CSVGVGGGELFF.

This clone was seen just once. This rearrangement joins TRBV19 to TRBJ2-2; possibly TRBD1 for D (5 bases). In germline, CDR1 is LNHDA, CDR2 SQIVND (reference sequence). Trimming took 7 bases from V and 12 from J, leaving 21 bases between them. The CDR3 is 14 residues long. CDR3 sequence: CASTPNAYSGQLFF. The CDR3 region has the DNA TGTGCCAGTACCCCAAACGCCTACTCAGGGCAGCTGTTTTTT.

The J gene is TRBJ1-1, the V gene TRBV2; a possible D gene is TRBD1 (6 bases). The V end was cut by 6 bases, the J end by 3 bases, with 14 bases between. Germline V gene lookup returns CDR1 SNHLY and CDR2 FYNNEI. The length of the CDR3 is 14 residues. The CDR3 reads CASSEQGGDTEAFF. The CDR3 DNA sequence: TGTGCCAGCAGCGAACAGGGAGGTGACACTGAAGCTTTCTTT.

This clone turned up a few times. CDR3 region: CASNTGQGYGYTF. In nucleotides, the CDR3 is TGTGCCAGCAACACCGGACAGGGATATGGCTACACCTTC. The chain has TRBV6-5 and TRBJ1-2; 8 nucleotides match TRBD1. Per germline, CDR1 MNHEY and CDR2 SVGAGI. Trimming took 7 bases from V and 5 from J; bases not matched to a gene: 6. The CDR3 runs to 13 residues.

The chain couples TRBV19 to TRBJ2-1, with 9 nucleotides matching TRBD2. Looked up from germline, CDR1 is LNHDA and CDR2 is SQIVND (reference sequence). The CDR3 runs to 16 residues. Germline trimming cut 2 bases from V and 6 bases from J; bases unmatched to any gene: 8. The CDR3 DNA is TGTGCCAGTAGTATATGGACTAGCGAGCCCTTCAATGAGCAGTTCTTC. It encodes CASSIWTSEPFNEQFF.

The rearrangement links TRBV5-1 to TRBJ2-3, with 11 bases aligning to TRBD2. The CDR3 runs 20 residues. Germline assignment: CDR1 SGHRS and CDR2 YFSETQ. V trimming: 4 bases; J trimming: 0 bases; junction bases outside the gene matches: 16. CDR3 sequence: CASSPRGLAGGAASTDTQYF. Here the CDR3 DNA reads TGCGCCAGCAGCCCGAGGGGCCTAGCGGGGGGAGCCGCTAGCACAGATACGCAGTATTTT.

The genes are TRBV6-5 and TRBJ1-2; 9 bases fit TRBD1. The CDR3 spans 14 residues. Germline-derived CDR1 and CDR2 are MNHEY and SVGAGI. J gave up 7 bases and V 6 bases, and 9 bases lay outside the gene matches. Here the CDR3 reads CASRTPGQGSGYTF. The CDR3 DNA sequence: TGTGCCAGCAGAACGCCGGGACAGGGTTCTGGCTACACCTTC.

The count of this clone is one. V and J are TRBV6-1 and TRBJ2-1, with 14 bases fitting TRBD2. Trimming took 4 bases from V and 9 from J; bases not matched to a gene: 8. The CDR3 loop spans 16 amino acids. In germline, CDR1 is MNHNS, CDR2 SASEGT. The CDR3 loop is CASSATSGGALTEQFF. The CDR3 DNA reads as TGTGCCAGCAGTGCGACTAGCGGGGGGGCCTTGACTGAGCAGTTCTTC.

V is TRBV2 and J is TRBJ1-2; D is undetermined. Germline V lookup: CDR1 SNHLY, CDR2 FYNNEI. The ends were cut back, 8 bases at V and 0 bases at J, with 7 bases in the middle. CDR3 length: 12 residues. CDR3 region: CASSSSNYGYTF. The DNA for the CDR3 is TGTGCCAGCTCCTCCTCTAACTATGGCTACACCTTC.

The chain employs TRBV5-4 and TRBJ2-2, with D possibly TRBD1 on 5 matching bases. Germline assignment: CDR1 SGHNT and CDR2 YYREEE (reference sequence). CDR3 size: 14 residues. V shed 5 bases and J shed 2 bases, with 10 bases lying between them. The chain's CDR3 is CASRRTQNTGELFF. Here the CDR3 DNA reads TGTGCCAGCAGACGGACACAAAACACCGGGGAGCTGTTTTTT.

V gene TRBV20-1 combines with J gene TRBJ2-1; TRBD1 might be the D (5 bases). V was clipped by 3 bases and J by 1 base, with 10 bases between them. There are 14 residues in the CDR3. In germline, CDR1 is DFQATT, CDR2 SNEGSKA (reference sequence). The CDR3 loop reads CSASQGSSYNEQFF. As DNA, the CDR3 is TGCAGTGCTAGTCAGGGTAGTTCCTACAATGAGCAGTTCTTC.

The J gene is TRBJ2-1, the V gene TRBV27, with D perhaps matching TRBD2 (5 bases). Germline values: CDR1 MNHEY, CDR2 SMNVEV (reference sequence). V was trimmed by 4 bases and J by 6 bases, leaving 7 bases between them. The CDR3 has 12 amino acids. CDR3 region: CASSWTGNEQFF. The DNA for the CDR3 is TGTGCCAGCAGTTGGACTGGCAATGAGCAGTTCTTC.

The rearrangement joins TRBV5-4 to TRBJ1-1; no reliable D call. This CDR3 comprises 13 residues. V was clipped by 4 bases and J by 3 bases, with 10 bases between them. Germline values: CDR1 SGHNT, CDR2 YYREEE (reference sequence). The CDR3 bases are TGTGCCAGCAGCCAAGGTCGGGACACTGAAGCTTTCTTT. This gives the protein CASSQGRDTEAFF.